This entry concerns a single T cell receptor beta chain. What it binds is unknown. Replicate PCRs run on sorted subsets employed 200 to 250 ng DNA, approximately 30,000 T cell genomes. Method: immunoSEQ multiplex PCR; TCRdb's copy keeps in-frame clones and lacks some. The repertoire holds 2 million to 2.5 million clones, with approximately 96% as singletons. Looked up from germline, CDR1 is MNHEY and CDR2 is SMNVEV (reference sequence). The CDR3 runs to 17 residues. J was trimmed by 1 base and V by 9 bases; bases with no gene match: 7. These data come from a study of shared clonotypes between healthy human individuals. Broader study findings: Generally, estimated richness proved larger in naive subsets than it did in memory subsets. Shared clonotypes: 4.5% to 5% naive CD4, about 3.3% naive CD8, over 2% memory CD4, 0.4% to 0.45% memory CD8. An expected dependence of interdonor clonotype sharing on sequencing depth was noted.

The sample comprised naive CD4+ T cells sorted from blood. Subset specified: CD45RA+ positively selected. This sequence joins TRBV27 and TRBJ2-2, with TRBD2 identical over 14 bases. The sequence was obtained from a man between 18 and 35 years old in good health. CDR3 nucleotides: TGTGCCAGTACCCATGGGACTAGCGGGGGGAACACCGGGGAGCTGTTTTTT. It codes for CASTHGTSGGNTGELFF.